This T cell receptor beta chain was captured in a study of T cells in Graves' hyperthyroidism and ophthalmopathy. Study results and caveats: A model using 13 V-J features told ophthalmopathy apart from stable hyperthyroidism.

The CDR3 is 11 amino acids. Germline-derived CDR1 and CDR2 are MNHEY and SMNVEV (reference sequence). Trimming cost V 10 bases and J 5 bases; bases outside gene matches: 3. This clonotype has a count of ten or more. The antigen is undetermined. It was RNA transcripts that yielded the amplified TCR beta CDR3 regions. When the TCR CDR3 underwent first-round RT-PCR, the HTBI primer set was used. TCRdb analysed the multiplex PCR reads with MiXCR anew, one entry per CDR3 protein. Found here are a few hundred thousand distinct CDR3 sequences, roughly 18% of them singletons; the top ten hold 35% to 50%. The TCR sequence derives from a man aged 18 to 29 with Graves' ophthalmopathy. This chain uses TRBV27 with TRBJ1-2, with 8 bases lining up with TRBD1. Sequencing input: blood. The chain's CDR3 is CATTGGYGYTF. DNA of the CDR3: TGTGCCACCACAGGGGGATATGGCTACACCTTC.